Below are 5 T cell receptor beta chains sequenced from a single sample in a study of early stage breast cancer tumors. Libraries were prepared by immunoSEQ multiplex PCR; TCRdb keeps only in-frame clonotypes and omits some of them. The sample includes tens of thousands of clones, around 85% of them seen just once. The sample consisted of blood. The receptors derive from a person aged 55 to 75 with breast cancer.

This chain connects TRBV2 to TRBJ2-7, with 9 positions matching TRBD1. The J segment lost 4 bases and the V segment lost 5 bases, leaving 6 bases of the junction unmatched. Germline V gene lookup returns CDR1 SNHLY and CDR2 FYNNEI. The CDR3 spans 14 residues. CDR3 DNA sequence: TGTGCCAGCAGTTTACAGGGGGCGAGTTACGAGCAGTACTTC. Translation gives CASSLQGASYEQYF.

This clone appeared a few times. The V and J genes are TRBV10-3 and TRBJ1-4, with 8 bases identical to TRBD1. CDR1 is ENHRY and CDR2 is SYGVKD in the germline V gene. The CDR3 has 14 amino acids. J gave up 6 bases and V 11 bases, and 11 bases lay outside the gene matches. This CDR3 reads CAFKPGQEDEKLFF. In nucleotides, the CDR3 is TGTGCCTTCAAACCGGGACAGGAAGATGAAAAACTGTTTTTT.

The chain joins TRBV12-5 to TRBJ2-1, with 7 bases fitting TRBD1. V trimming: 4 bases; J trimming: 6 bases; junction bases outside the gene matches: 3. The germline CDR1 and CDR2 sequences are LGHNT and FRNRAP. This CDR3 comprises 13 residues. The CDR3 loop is CASGWDRGNEQFF. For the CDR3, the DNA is TGTGCTAGTGGTTGGGACAGAGGCAATGAGCAGTTCTTC.

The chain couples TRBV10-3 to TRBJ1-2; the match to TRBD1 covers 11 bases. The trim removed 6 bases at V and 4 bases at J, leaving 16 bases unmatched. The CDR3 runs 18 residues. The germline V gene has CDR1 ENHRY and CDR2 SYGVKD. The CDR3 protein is CAISTRPGQGVSGYGYTF. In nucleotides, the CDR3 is TGTGCCATCAGCACAAGACCGGGACAGGGGGTGTCAGGCTATGGCTACACCTTC.

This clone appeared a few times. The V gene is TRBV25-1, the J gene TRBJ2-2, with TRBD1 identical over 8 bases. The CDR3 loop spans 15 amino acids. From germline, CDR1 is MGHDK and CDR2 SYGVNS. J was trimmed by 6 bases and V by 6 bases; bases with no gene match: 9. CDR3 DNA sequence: TGTGCCAGCAGCAGACAGGGGAGGTTCCCCGGGGAGCTGTTTTTT. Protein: CASSRQGRFPGELFF.